A selection of T cell receptor beta chains follows, all from one sample in a study of T cells in Graves' hyperthyroidism and ophthalmopathy. MiXCR, run by TCRdb on the multiplex PCR reads, gives a single entry per CDR3 protein. The sample contains hundreds of thousands of distinct CDR3 sequences, around 15% of which appear only once. Material for sequencing was blood. The receptors were gathered from a woman between 18 and 29 years old with Graves' hyperthyroidism. Each CDR3 is given with its conserved first and last residue. Each record gives: D gene, V gene, clone size, J gene, CDR3 DNA, CDR3 protein. A D gene is named only where the DNA matches it firmly. The size field is filled for only some rows; it gives once, few, many or a size class.

D gene: NA; V gene: TRBV2; clone size: many; J gene: TRBJ2-1; CDR3 DNA: TGTGCCAGCAGTGGTGGAACAGGGCCCCACAATGAGCAGTTCTTC; CDR3 protein: CASSGGTGPHNEQFF
D gene: TRBD1; V gene: TRBV11-2; clone size: many; J gene: TRBJ1-5; CDR3 DNA: TGTGCCAGCAGCGCGAGCACGGACAGGGGAGATCAGCCCCAGCATTTT; CDR3 protein: CASSASTDRGDQPQHF
D gene: NA; V gene: TRBV11-2; clone size: NA; J gene: TRBJ2-7; CDR3 DNA: TGTGCCAGCAGTTACTACTCCACCTACGAGCAGTACTTC; CDR3 protein: CASSYYSTYEQYF
D gene: TRBD2; V gene: TRBV13; clone size: many; J gene: TRBJ2-1; CDR3 DNA: TGTGCCAGCAGCCCGAGACTAGCGGGAGGGGGAAATGAGCAGTTCTTC; CDR3 protein: CASSPRLAGGGNEQFF
D gene: NA; V gene: TRBV27; clone size: many; J gene: TRBJ2-7; CDR3 DNA: TGTGCCAGCAGTTCCCCTCACCCGTACGGGAGTTTAGGCGAGCAGTACTTC; CDR3 protein: CASSSPHPYGSLGEQYF
D gene: TRBD1; V gene: TRBV7-9; clone size: NA; J gene: TRBJ2-7; CDR3 DNA: TGTGCCAGCAGCTTTGTCCGGGACAGAGTAACCTACGAGCAGTACTTC; CDR3 protein: CASSFVRDRVTYEQYF
D gene: NA; V gene: TRBV4-3; clone size: NA; J gene: TRBJ2-7; CDR3 DNA: TGCGCCAGCAGCCAAGAATACAGGGATTGGGACGAGCAGTACTTC; CDR3 protein: CASSQEYRDWDEQYF
D gene: TRBD1; V gene: TRBV2; clone size: many; J gene: TRBJ2-2; CDR3 DNA: TGTGCCTCCCAGTGGCGTCAGGGGGATATCGGGGAGCTGTTTTTT; CDR3 protein: CASQWRQGDIGELFF
D gene: TRBD1; V gene: TRBV10-3; clone size: few; J gene: TRBJ1-6; CDR3 DNA: TGTGCCACGGGGACAGGGGATTCACCCCTCCACTTT; CDR3 protein: CATGTGDSPLHF
D gene: NA; V gene: TRBV7-9; clone size: NA; J gene: TRBJ2-1; CDR3 DNA: TGTGCCAGCAGCCGTCGAGGTACCTACAATGAGCAGTTCTTC; CDR3 protein: CASSRRGTYNEQFF
D gene: NA; V gene: TRBV12-3/TRBV12-4; clone size: few; J gene: TRBJ2-2; CDR3 DNA: TGTGCCAGCAGTTCCACTATGAGGGGGGGCGGGGAGCTGTTTTTT; CDR3 protein: CASSSTMRGGGELFF
D gene: NA; V gene: TRBV20-1; clone size: many; J gene: TRBJ1-2; CDR3 DNA: TGCAGTGCTAGGCGACAGATCTCGGAAGGCTACACCTTC; CDR3 protein: CSARRQISEGYTF
D gene: NA; V gene: TRBV12-3/TRBV12-4; clone size: many; J gene: TRBJ1-1; CDR3 DNA: TGTGCCAGCAGTTTAGGAACGTTGGACACTGAAGCTTTCTTT; CDR3 protein: CASSLGTLDTEAFF
D gene: NA; V gene: TRBV5-5; clone size: few; J gene: TRBJ1-2; CDR3 DNA: TGTGCCAGCAGCTTGTGGCAGGGGTTAGGTGGCTACACCTTC; CDR3 protein: CASSLWQGLGGYTF
D gene: TRBD2; V gene: TRBV5-1; clone size: few; J gene: TRBJ2-7; CDR3 DNA: TGCGCCAGCAGCTTATGGCTCTCGGGACTAGCCACCTACGAGCAGTACTTC; CDR3 protein: CASSLWLSGLATYEQYF
D gene: TRBD1; V gene: TRBV12-3/TRBV12-4; clone size: many; J gene: TRBJ1-1; CDR3 DNA: TGTGCCAGCAGTCAATCGACAGGGGCGAACACTGAAGCTTTCTTT; CDR3 protein: CASSQSTGANTEAFF
D gene: NA; V gene: TRBV6-2/TRBV6-3; clone size: many; J gene: TRBJ2-3; CDR3 DNA: TGTGCCAGCAGTTACGAGCTTTACGGCACAGATACGCAGTATTTT; CDR3 protein: CASSYELYGTDTQYF
D gene: NA; V gene: TRBV6-2/TRBV6-3; clone size: few; J gene: TRBJ1-4; CDR3 DNA: TGTGCCAGCCGTCTGGGGATTAATGAAAAACTGTTTTTT; CDR3 protein: CASRLGINEKLFF
D gene: NA; V gene: TRBV7-8; clone size: few; J gene: TRBJ2-1; CDR3 DNA: TGTGCCAGCAGCTTGTCAATAGCGGCTGTCAGCTCCTACAATGAGCAGTTCTTC; CDR3 protein: CASSLSIAAVSSYNEQFF
D gene: TRBD1; V gene: TRBV20-1; clone size: NA; J gene: TRBJ2-1; CDR3 DNA: TGCAGTGCCCGATCCGGGTTGGGACAGGAGAGATACAATGAGCAGTTCTTC; CDR3 protein: CSARSGLGQERYNEQFF
D gene: TRBD1; V gene: TRBV9; clone size: many; J gene: TRBJ1-2; CDR3 DNA: TGTGCCAGCAGCGTGGCTGACACAGGGGCGCATGGCTACACCTTC; CDR3 protein: CASSVADTGAHGYTF
D gene: TRBD1; V gene: TRBV11-2; clone size: NA; J gene: TRBJ2-1; CDR3 DNA: TGTGCCAGCAGCTTAGGTTCCGGGACAGGGGCTACCTTCAGCTCCAACAATGAGCAGTTCTTC; CDR3 protein: CASSLGSGTGATFSSNNEQFF
D gene: NA; V gene: TRBV6-1; clone size: NA; J gene: TRBJ2-1; CDR3 DNA: TGTGCCACCCAGTTAAGGACACGGTGGGATAATGAGCAGTTCTTC; CDR3 protein: CATQLRTRWDNEQFF
D gene: TRBD1; V gene: TRBV5-1; clone size: NA; J gene: TRBJ1-2; CDR3 DNA: TGCGCCAGCAGCGGGGGGACAGTACTCTATGGCTACACCTTC; CDR3 protein: CASSGGTVLYGYTF
D gene: NA; V gene: TRBV20-1; clone size: many; J gene: TRBJ2-7; CDR3 DNA: TGCAGTGCTCCCCTAGGGGCGGCTAGCTCCTACGAGCAGTACTTC; CDR3 protein: CSAPLGAASSYEQYF
D gene: NA; V gene: TRBV5-1; clone size: NA; J gene: TRBJ2-1; CDR3 DNA: TGCGCCAGCAAGGTGGGAGATTCCCACAATGAGCAGTTCTTC; CDR3 protein: CASKVGDSHNEQFF
D gene: NA; V gene: TRBV7-2; clone size: NA; J gene: TRBJ2-1; CDR3 DNA: TGTGCCAGCAACCCACAGGGCTTCTCCTACAATGAGCAGTTCTTC; CDR3 protein: CASNPQGFSYNEQFF
D gene: NA; V gene: TRBV3-1; clone size: few; J gene: TRBJ1-6; CDR3 DNA: TGTGCCAGCAGCCCCAGGGCCCGGGGCCTATTCGATAATTCACCCCTCCACTTT; CDR3 protein: CASSPRARGLFDNSPLHF
D gene: TRBD2; V gene: TRBV11-3; clone size: many; J gene: TRBJ2-2; CDR3 DNA: TGTGCCAGCAGCTTCGTCGGGGTAGCGGGAGGATTCGGGGAGCTGTTTTTT; CDR3 protein: CASSFVGVAGGFGELFF
D gene: NA; V gene: TRBV2; clone size: NA; J gene: TRBJ1-5; CDR3 DNA: TGTGCCAGCACCAGGGCGAATCAGCCCCAGCATTTT; CDR3 protein: CASTRANQPQHF
D gene: TRBD1; V gene: TRBV11-1; clone size: NA; J gene: TRBJ2-1; CDR3 DNA: TGTGCCAGCAGCTCCCACTCGGACAGGAGGTACAATGAGCAGTTCTTC; CDR3 protein: CASSSHSDRRYNEQFF
D gene: TRBD1; V gene: TRBV2; clone size: few; J gene: TRBJ2-5; CDR3 DNA: TGTGCCAGCAGTGAAGGGACAGGGCCAGAGCGGGAGACCCAGTACTTC; CDR3 protein: CASSEGTGPERETQYF
D gene: TRBD1; V gene: TRBV18; clone size: once; J gene: TRBJ2-7; CDR3 DNA: TGTGCCAGCTCACCCGGGACAGGGACCCACGAGCAGTACTTC; CDR3 protein: CASSPGTGTHEQYF
D gene: NA; V gene: TRBV20-1; clone size: NA; J gene: TRBJ1-5; CDR3 DNA: TGCAGTGCCTTCCGGGGGGGGGGGCATAGCAATCAGCCCCAGCATTTT; CDR3 protein: CSAFRGGGHSNQPQHF
D gene: NA; V gene: TRBV7-9; clone size: many; J gene: TRBJ2-7; CDR3 DNA: TGTGCCAGCAGCTTATCCTCGGGACGCCCCTACGAGCAGTACTTC; CDR3 protein: CASSLSSGRPYEQYF
D gene: NA; V gene: TRBV9; clone size: NA; J gene: TRBJ2-7; CDR3 DNA: TGTGCCAGCAGCGTAGGGGCCATTCCCTGGGGCGAGCAGTACTTC; CDR3 protein: CASSVGAIPWGEQYF
D gene: TRBD2; V gene: TRBV7-2; clone size: few; J gene: TRBJ2-1; CDR3 DNA: TGTGCCAGCAGCTTCCCACTAGCGCGAAGCTCCTACAACGAGCAGTTCTTC; CDR3 protein: CASSFPLARSSYNEQFF
D gene: NA; V gene: TRBV4-1; clone size: many; J gene: TRBJ1-6; CDR3 DNA: TGCGCCAGCGCCGAACTAGGCTATAATTCACCCCTCCACTTT; CDR3 protein: CASAELGYNSPLHF
D gene: TRBD2; V gene: TRBV6-2/TRBV6-3; clone size: many; J gene: TRBJ2-4; CDR3 DNA: TGTGCCAGCAGTTCACCCGGACTAGCGGGGCGGGACATTCAGTACTTC; CDR3 protein: CASSSPGLAGRDIQYF
D gene: NA; V gene: TRBV10-3; clone size: few; J gene: TRBJ2-7; CDR3 DNA: TGTGCCATCACCCTTCCCTCAGGGGCCATCCCCTACGAGCAGTACTTC; CDR3 protein: CAITLPSGAIPYEQYF
D gene: TRBD1; V gene: TRBV20-1; clone size: many; J gene: TRBJ2-1; CDR3 DNA: TGCAGTGCACCGGGACAGGGATCCTACAATGAGCAGTTCTTC; CDR3 protein: CSAPGQGSYNEQFF
D gene: NA; V gene: TRBV7-2; clone size: few; J gene: TRBJ2-2; CDR3 DNA: TGTGCCAGCAGCACCCTTAGAGCCGGGGAGCTGTTTTTT; CDR3 protein: CASSTLRAGELFF
D gene: TRBD2; V gene: TRBV20-1; clone size: NA; J gene: TRBJ2-4; CDR3 DNA: TGCAGTGCTGCTCGACTAGCGGGAGGGCGGCTGTACTTC; CDR3 protein: CSAARLAGGRLYF
D gene: NA; V gene: TRBV19; clone size: few; J gene: TRBJ2-3; CDR3 DNA: TGTGCCAGTAGTATTGGGCAGGGCGCAGATACGCAGTATTTT; CDR3 protein: CASSIGQGADTQYF
D gene: TRBD2; V gene: TRBV4-2; clone size: many; J gene: TRBJ2-3; CDR3 DNA: TGTGCCAGCAGCCAAGAGGGACTAGCGGGACGCACAGATACGCAGTATTTT; CDR3 protein: CASSQEGLAGRTDTQYF
D gene: NA; V gene: TRBV4-1; clone size: many; J gene: TRBJ1-1; CDR3 DNA: TGCGCCAGCAGCCGGGGGGGCCTCACTGAAGCTTTCTTT; CDR3 protein: CASSRGGLTEAFF
D gene: NA; V gene: TRBV7-2; clone size: many; J gene: TRBJ2-5; CDR3 DNA: TGTGCCAGCAGCTCCCCAGGGAGACAAGAGACCCAGTACTTC; CDR3 protein: CASSSPGRQETQYF
D gene: NA; V gene: TRBV18; clone size: many; J gene: TRBJ2-7; CDR3 DNA: TGTGCCAGCTCACCACCCCCGCCTACTAATGTCGAGCAGTACTTC; CDR3 protein: CASSPPPPTNVEQYF
D gene: TRBD1; V gene: TRBV28; clone size: few; J gene: TRBJ1-1; CDR3 DNA: TGTGCCAGCAGTTCTTACGGGACAGCTGAAGCTTTCTTT; CDR3 protein: CASSSYGTAEAFF
D gene: TRBD2; V gene: TRBV20-1; clone size: NA; J gene: TRBJ2-7; CDR3 DNA: TGCAGTGCTAGGGCGACTAGCGGTTTTTACGAGCAGTACTTC; CDR3 protein: CSARATSGFYEQYF